Following are 2 T cell receptor beta chains from one sample sequenced in a study of blood T cell repertoires in COVID-19. Repertoires were generated with immunoSEQ multiplex PCR, while TCRdb's copy carries only in-frame clones and drops some. The sample holds 300,000 to 400,000 clones, under 95% seen once. The sample was peripheral blood. The receptors stem from a woman under 30 who had recovered from COVID-19.

The chain recombines TRBV9 with TRBJ2-5, with D possibly being TRBD2 (6 bases). Germline-derived CDR1 and CDR2 are SGDLS and YYNGEE. Trimming cost V 5 bases and J 4 bases, with 15 bases left between them. The CDR3 runs 14 residues. CDR3 sequence reads: CASSGDLARETQYF. The CDR3 DNA is TGTGCCAGCAGTGGGGACTTAGCTAGAGAGACCCAGTACTTC.

V gene TRBV14 combines with J gene TRBJ2-1, with D possibly TRBD2 on 6 matching bases. This CDR3 region has 16 residues. Germline assignment: CDR1 SGHDN and CDR2 FVKESK. V lost 2 bases and J 4 bases, leaving 15 bases between the germline ends. The CDR3 loop reads CASSQLGRMGYNEQFF. As DNA, the CDR3 is TGTGCCAGCAGCCAACTCGGGAGAATGGGATACAATGAGCAGTTCTTC.